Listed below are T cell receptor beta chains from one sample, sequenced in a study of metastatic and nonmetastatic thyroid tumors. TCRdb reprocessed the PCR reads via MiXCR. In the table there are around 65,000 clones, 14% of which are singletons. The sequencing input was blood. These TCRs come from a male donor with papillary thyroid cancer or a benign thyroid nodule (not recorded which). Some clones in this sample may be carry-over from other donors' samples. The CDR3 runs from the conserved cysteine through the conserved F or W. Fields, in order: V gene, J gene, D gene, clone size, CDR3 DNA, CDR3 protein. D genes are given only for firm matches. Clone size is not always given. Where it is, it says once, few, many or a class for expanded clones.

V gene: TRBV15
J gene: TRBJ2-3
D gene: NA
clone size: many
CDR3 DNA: TGTGCCACCAGCAGAGGGGGGGTGGGTCCCCGCACAGATACGCAGTATTTT
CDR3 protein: CATSRGGVGPRTDTQYF

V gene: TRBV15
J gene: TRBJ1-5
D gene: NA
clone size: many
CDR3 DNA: TGTGCCACCAGCAGAGATACGAGGAATAATCAGCCCCAGCATTTT
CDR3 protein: CATSRDTRNNQPQHF

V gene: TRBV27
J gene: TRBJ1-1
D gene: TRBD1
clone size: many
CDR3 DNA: TGTGCCAGCAGTTTGATGGGACAGGCTGAAGCTTTCTTT
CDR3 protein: CASSLMGQAEAFF

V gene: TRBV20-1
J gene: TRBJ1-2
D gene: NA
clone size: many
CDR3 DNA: TGCAGTGCTAGTAACAGGCCCTCTAACTATGGCTACACCTTC
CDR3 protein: CSASNRPSNYGYTF

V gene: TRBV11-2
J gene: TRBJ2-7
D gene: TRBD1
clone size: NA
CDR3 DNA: TGTGCCAGCGGCCAGACAGGGGAGGTTTCCTACGAGCAGTACTTC
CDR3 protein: CASGQTGEVSYEQYF

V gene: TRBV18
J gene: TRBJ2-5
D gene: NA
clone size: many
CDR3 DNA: TGTGCCAGCTCACCACCGGGGTCAATCAATCAAGAGACCCAGTACTTC
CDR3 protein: CASSPPGSINQETQYF

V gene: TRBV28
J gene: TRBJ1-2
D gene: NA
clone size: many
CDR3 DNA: TGTGCCAGCAGTTTACTCTCCCCAGGGGGCTACACCTTC
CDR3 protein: CASSLLSPGGYTF

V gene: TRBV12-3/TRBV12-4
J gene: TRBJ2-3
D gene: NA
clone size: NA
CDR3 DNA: TGTGCCAGCAGTTTAGGGGGGGCCCCGGGGTCATATACGCAGTATTTT
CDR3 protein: CASSLGGAPGSYTQYF

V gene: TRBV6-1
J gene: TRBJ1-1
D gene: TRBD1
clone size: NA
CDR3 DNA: TGTGCCAGCAGTGCCGGGACAGGGGAGGGCACTGAAGCTTTCTTT
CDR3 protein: CASSAGTGEGTEAFF

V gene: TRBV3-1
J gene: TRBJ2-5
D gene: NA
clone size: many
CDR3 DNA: TGTGCCAGCAGCCAGGAGGGGGCGCGGACCCAGTACTTC
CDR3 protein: CASSQEGARTQYF

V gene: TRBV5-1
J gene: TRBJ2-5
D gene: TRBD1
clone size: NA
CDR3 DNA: TGCGCCAGCAGCCCGGTCCCGACAGGGTGGTACCAAGAGACCCAGTACTTC
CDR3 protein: CASSPVPTGWYQETQYF

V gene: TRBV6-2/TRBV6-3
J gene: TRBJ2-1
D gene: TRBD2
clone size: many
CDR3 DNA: TGTGCCAGCAGTAGTCCGGGACTAGGCGAGCAGTTCTTC
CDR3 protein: CASSSPGLGEQFF

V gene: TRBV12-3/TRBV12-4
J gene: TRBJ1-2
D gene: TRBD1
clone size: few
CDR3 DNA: TGTGCCAGCATCTACCGGACAGGCGATCGCTACACCTTC
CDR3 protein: CASIYRTGDRYTF

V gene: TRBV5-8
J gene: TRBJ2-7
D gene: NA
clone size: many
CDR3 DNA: TGTGCCAGCAGCTACCAAGGTGTCTCCTACGAGCAGTACTTC
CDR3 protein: CASSYQGVSYEQYF

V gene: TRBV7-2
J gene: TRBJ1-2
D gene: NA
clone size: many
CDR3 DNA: TGTGCCAGCAGCCCCCGGACAGACTCTAACTATGGCTACACCTTC
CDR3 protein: CASSPRTDSNYGYTF

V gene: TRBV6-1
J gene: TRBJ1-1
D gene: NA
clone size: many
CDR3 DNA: TGTGCCAGCAGTGCCCTTGGGTTGGAGGCTTTCTTT
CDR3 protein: CASSALGLEAFF

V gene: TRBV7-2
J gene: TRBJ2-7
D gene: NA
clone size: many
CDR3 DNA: TGTGCCAGCAGCCCCGGGAGTTCCCCCCTCTACGAGCAGTACTTC
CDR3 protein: CASSPGSSPLYEQYF

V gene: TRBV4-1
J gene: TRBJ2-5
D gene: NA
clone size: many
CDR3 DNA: TGCGCCAGCAGCCAAGATCCATCTATAGAGACCCAGTACTTC
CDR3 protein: CASSQDPSIETQYF

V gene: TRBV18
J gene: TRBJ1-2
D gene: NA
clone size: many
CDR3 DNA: TGTGCCAGCTCACCACAACAATCAGGGAACCACTATGGCTACACCTTC
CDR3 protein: CASSPQQSGNHYGYTF

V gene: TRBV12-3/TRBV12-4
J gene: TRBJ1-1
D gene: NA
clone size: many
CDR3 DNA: TGTGCCAGCAGCCCTCCGGGACTCTGGGCTTTCTTT
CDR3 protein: CASSPPGLWAFF

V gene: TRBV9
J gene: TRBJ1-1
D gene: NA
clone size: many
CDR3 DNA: TGTGCCAGCAGCGTCGAAGGCCTACCGGGCACTGAAGCTTTCTTT
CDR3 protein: CASSVEGLPGTEAFF

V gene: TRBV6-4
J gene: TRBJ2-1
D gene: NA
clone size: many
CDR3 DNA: TGTGCCAGCAGCCCGAGGGCGGGGAGGTCCCATGAGCAGTTCTTC
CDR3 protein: CASSPRAGRSHEQFF

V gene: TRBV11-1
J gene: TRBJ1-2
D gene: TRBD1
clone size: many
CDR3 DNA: TGTGCCAGCAGTTCCCTGAGGTGGACAGGGGGCTTTGGCTACACCTTC
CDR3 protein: CASSSLRWTGGFGYTF

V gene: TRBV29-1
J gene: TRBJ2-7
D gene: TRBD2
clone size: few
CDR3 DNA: TGCAGCGTTGGGGTAGCGGGAGTTTACTATCAGTACTTC
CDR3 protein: CSVGVAGVYYQYF

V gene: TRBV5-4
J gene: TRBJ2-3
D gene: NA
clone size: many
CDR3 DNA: TGTGCCAGCAGCTTGTGGGAGGGCACAGATACGCAGTATTTT
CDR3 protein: CASSLWEGTDTQYF

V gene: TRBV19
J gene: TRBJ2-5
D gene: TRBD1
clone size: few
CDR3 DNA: TGTGCCAGTACAAGGCAGGGGGCTGAGACCCAGTACTTC
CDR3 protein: CASTRQGAETQYF

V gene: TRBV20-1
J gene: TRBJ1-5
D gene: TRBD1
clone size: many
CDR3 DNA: TGCAGTGCTAGGCGGGACAGGGGGGGCAATCAGCCCCAGCATTTT
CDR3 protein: CSARRDRGGNQPQHF

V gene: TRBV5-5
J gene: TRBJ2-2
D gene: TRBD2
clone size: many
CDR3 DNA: TGTGCCAGCAGCTTGCGGGGGGATGGAAACACCGGGGAGCTGTTTTTT
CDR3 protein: CASSLRGDGNTGELFF

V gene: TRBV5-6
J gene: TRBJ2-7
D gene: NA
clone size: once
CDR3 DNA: TGTGCCGGCATCTTGAGAGAGGGTGTATACGAGCAGTACTTC
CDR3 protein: CAGILREGVYEQYF

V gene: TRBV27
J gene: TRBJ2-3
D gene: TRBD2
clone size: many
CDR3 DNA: TGTGCCAGCAGTACCTTCGGGGGGGATGATACAGATACGCAGTATTTT
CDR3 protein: CASSTFGGDDTDTQYF

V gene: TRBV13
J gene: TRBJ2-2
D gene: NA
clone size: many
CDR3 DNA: TGTGCCAGCAGCCCCAGACCCCGGGACCAACGTTTGCGCGGTACCGGGGAGCTGTTTTTT
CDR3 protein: CASSPRPRDQRLRGTGELFF

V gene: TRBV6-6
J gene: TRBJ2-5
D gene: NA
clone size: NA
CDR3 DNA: TGTGCCAGCAGTTACTCGTGGAGGTATACCCAGTACTTC
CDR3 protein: CASSYSWRYTQYF

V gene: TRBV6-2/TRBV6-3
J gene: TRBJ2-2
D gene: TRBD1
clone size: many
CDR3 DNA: TGTGCCAGCAGTCCCCTCTCCGGACAGGGAGGATCCGGGGAGCTGTTTTTT
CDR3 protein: CASSPLSGQGGSGELFF

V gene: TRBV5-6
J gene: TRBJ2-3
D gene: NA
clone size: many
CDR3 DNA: TGTGCCAGCAGCTTGGAGAGGGTCGGCACAGATACGCAGTATTTT
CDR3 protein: CASSLERVGTDTQYF

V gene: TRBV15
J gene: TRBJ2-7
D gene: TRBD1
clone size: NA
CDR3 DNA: TGTGCCACCAGGCCCGGGGGGACAGGGTTCGGGGAGCAGTACTTC
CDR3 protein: CATRPGGTGFGEQYF

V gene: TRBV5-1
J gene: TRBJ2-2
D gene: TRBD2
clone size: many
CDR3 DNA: TGCGCCAGCAGATTGGCACTAGCGGGCACCGGGGAGCTGTTTTTT
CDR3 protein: CASRLALAGTGELFF

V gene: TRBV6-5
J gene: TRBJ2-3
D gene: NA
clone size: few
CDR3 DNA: TGTGCCAGCAGTTACTCTATATTCCCCAGCGGAGTGACAGATACGCAGTATTTT
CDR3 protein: CASSYSIFPSGVTDTQYF

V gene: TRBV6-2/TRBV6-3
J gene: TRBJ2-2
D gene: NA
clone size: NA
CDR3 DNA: TGTGCCAGCAGACGCCTACTAGCTGGAGGGCCTAACACCGGGGAGCTGTTTTTT
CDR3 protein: CASRRLLAGGPNTGELFF

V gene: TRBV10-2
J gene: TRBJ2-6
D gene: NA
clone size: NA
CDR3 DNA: TGCGCCAGCAGTGAGTCAGACAAACTCCACTCTGGGGCCAACGTCCTGACTTTC
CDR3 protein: CASSESDKLHSGANVLTF

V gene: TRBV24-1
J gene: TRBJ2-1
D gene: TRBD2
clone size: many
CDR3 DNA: TGTGCCACCAGTGATCCGACTAGCGGGAGGACGGGGGAGCAGTTCTTC
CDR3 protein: CATSDPTSGRTGEQFF

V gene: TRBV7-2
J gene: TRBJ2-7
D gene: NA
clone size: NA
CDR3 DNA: TGTGCCAGCAGCTCACTATCTGGAGTTGTCTACGAGCAGTACTTC
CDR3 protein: CASSSLSGVVYEQYF

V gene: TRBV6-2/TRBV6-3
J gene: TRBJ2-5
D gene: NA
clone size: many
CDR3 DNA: TGTGCCAGCGGACTGTTCGGAGAGACCCAGTACTTC
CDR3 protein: CASGLFGETQYF